This T cell receptor beta chain was obtained from a study of T cell repertoires in cytomegalovirus infection. Study context: The public TCR beta signatures pointed to both CMV infection and matching HLA type.

General study points: The cumulative frequency of public TCR beta families identified carriers of CMV plus the relevant HLA. CMV-specific TCR beta clonotypes restricted by HLA-C dominated the ex vivo response.

TCRdb re-called the reads with MiXCR, one entry per CDR3 protein. The sample includes over 150,000 distinct CDR3 sequences, under 15% of them seen just once. V was cut by 5 bases and J by 7 bases, with 15 bases left in between. CDR1 SGHTA and CDR2 FQGNSA come from the germline V gene. The CDR3 consists of 14 residues. This clonotype was counted at least ten times. What it binds is unknown. The source is a human donor in good health (CMV status not recorded). Some clones in this sample may be carry-over from other donors' samples. This chain joins TRBV7-2 and TRBJ2-1; a possible D gene is TRBD1 (5 bases). The specimen sequenced was PBMCs. The CDR3 sequence: CASSPRQGLNEQFF. DNA for the CDR3: TGTGCCAGCAGCCCCAGGCAGGGATTGAATGAGCAGTTCTTC.